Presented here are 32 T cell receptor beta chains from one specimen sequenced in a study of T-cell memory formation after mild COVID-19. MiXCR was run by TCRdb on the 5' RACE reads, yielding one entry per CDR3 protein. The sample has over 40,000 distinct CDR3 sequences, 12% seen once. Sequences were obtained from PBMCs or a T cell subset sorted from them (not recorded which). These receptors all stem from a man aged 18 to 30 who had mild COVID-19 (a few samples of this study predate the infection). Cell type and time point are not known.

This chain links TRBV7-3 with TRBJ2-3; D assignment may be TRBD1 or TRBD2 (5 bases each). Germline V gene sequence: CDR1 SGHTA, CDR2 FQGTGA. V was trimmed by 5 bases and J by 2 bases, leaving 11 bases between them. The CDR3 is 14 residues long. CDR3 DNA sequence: TGTGCCAGCAGCACAACGGGGCTCACAGATACGCAGTATTTT. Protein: CASSTTGLTDTQYF.

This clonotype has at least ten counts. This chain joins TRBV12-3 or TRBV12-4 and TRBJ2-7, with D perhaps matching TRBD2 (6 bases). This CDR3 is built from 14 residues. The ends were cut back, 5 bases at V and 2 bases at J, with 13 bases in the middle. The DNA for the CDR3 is TGTGCCAGCAGTCCCGGGACTTACCCCTACGAGCAGTACGTC. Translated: CASSPGTYPYEQYV.

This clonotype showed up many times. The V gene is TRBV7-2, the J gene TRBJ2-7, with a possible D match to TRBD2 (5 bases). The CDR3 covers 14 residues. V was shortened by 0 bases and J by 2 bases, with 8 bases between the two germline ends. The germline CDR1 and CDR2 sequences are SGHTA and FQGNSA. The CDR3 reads CASSLAGNPYEQYV. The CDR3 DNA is TGTGCCAGCAGCTTAGCCGGGAACCCCTACGAGCAGTACGTC.

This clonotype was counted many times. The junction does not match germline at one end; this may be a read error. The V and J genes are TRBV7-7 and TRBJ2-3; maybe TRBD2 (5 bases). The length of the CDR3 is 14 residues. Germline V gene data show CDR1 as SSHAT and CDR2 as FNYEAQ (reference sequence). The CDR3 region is CASSATSWGDTQYF. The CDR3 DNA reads TGTGCTAGCAGCGCAACTAGTTGGGGAGATACGCAGTATTTT.

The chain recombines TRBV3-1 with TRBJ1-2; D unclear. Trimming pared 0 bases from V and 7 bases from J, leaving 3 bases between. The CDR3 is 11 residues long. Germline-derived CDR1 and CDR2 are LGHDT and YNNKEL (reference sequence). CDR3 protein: CASSQDSGYTF. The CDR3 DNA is TGTGCCAGCAGCCAAGACAGTGGCTACACCTTC.

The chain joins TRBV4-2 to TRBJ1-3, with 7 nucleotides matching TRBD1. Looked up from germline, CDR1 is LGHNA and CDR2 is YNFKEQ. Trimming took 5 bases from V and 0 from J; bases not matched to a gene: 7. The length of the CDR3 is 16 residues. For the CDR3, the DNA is TGTGCCAGCAGCACCGGACAGGTCTTCTCTGGAAACACCATATATTTT. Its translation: CASSTGQVFSGNTIYF.

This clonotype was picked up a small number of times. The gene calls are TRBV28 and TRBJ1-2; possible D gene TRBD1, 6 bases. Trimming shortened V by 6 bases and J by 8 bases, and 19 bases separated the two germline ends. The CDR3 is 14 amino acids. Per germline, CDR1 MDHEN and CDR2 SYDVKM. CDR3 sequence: CASRGGHLLIGYTF. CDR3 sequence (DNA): TGTGCCAGCAGGGGGGGGCACCTTCTAATAGGCTACACCTTC.

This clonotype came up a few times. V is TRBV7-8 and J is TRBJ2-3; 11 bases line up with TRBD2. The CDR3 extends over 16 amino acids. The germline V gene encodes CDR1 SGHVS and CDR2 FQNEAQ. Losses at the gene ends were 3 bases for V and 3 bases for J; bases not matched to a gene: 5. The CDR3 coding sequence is TGTGCCAGCAGCTTCTTAGCGGGGGGGCTTACAGATACGCAGTATTTT. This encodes CASSFLAGGLTDTQYF.

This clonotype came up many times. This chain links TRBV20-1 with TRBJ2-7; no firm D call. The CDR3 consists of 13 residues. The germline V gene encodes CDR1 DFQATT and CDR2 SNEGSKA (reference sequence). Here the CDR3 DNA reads TGCAGGGAGAGGAGTGACACGGACTACGAGCAGTACTTC. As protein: CRERSDTDYEQYF.

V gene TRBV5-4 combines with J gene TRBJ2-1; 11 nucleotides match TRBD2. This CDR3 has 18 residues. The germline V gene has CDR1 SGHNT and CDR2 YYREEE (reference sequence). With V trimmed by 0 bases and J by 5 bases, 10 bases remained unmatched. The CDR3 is CASSLGLAGPPRHNEQFF. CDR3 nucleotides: TGTGCCAGCAGCTTGGGACTAGCGGGGCCCCCAAGGCACAATGAGCAGTTCTTC.

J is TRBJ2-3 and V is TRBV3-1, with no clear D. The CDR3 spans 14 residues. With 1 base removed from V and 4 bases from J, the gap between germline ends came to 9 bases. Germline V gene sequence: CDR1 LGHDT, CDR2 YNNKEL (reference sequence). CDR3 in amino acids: CASSQGLSSDTQYF. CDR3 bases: TGTGCCAGCAGCCAAGGGTTGAGCTCAGATACGCAGTATTTT.

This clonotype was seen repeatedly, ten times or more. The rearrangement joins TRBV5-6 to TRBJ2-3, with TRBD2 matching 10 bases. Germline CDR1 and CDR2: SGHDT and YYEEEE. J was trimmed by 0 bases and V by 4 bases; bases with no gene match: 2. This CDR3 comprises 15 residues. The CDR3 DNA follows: TGTGCCAGCAGCAGTAGCGGGGGGAGCACAGATACGCAGTATTTT. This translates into CASSSSGGSTDTQYF.

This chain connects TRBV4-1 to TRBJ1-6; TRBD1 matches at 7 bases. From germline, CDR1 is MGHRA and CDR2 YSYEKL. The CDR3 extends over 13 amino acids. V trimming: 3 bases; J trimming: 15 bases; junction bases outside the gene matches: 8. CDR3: CASSQQQGTVLHF. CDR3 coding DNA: TGCGCCAGCAGCCAGCAACAGGGGACGGTCCTCCACTTT.

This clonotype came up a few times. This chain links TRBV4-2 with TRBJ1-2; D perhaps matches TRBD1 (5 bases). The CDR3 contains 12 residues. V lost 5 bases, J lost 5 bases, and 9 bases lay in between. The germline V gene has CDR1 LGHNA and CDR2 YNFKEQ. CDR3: CASSGRQYGYTF. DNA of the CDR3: TGTGCCAGCAGCGGTAGACAGTATGGCTACACCTTC.

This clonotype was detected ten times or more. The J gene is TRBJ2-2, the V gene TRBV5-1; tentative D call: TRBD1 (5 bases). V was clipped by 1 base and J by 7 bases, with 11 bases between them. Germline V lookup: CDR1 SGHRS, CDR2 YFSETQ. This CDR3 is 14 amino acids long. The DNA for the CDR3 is TGCGCCAGCAGCTTGAGGGAACAGGACGGGGAGCTGTTTTTT. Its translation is CASSLREQDGELFF.

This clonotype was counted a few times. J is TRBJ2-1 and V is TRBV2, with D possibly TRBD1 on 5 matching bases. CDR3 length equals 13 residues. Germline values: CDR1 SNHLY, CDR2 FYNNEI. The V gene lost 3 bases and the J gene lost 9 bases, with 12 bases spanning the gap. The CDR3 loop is CASSEYSQGEQFF. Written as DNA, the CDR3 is TGTGCCAGCAGTGAGTACTCGCAGGGTGAGCAGTTCTTC.

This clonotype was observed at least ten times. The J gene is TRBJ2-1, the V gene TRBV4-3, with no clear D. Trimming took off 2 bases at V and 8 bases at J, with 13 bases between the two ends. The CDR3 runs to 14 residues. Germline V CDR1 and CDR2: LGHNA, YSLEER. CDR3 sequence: CASSQRTTLHEQFF. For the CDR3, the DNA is TGCGCCAGCAGCCAAAGGACGACCCTTCATGAGCAGTTCTTC.

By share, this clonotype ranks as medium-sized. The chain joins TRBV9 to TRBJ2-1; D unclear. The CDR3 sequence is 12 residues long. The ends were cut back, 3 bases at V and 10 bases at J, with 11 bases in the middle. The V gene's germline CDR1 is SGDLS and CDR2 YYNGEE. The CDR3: CASSGMTSEQFF. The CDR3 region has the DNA TGTGCCAGCAGCGGGATGACTTCCGAGCAGTTCTTC. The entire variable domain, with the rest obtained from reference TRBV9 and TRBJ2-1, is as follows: DSGVTQTPKHLITATGQRVTLRCSPRSGDLSVYWYQQSLDQGLQFLIQYYNGEERAKGNILERFSAQQFPDLHSELNLSSLELGDSALYFCASSGMTSEQFFGPGTRLTVL.

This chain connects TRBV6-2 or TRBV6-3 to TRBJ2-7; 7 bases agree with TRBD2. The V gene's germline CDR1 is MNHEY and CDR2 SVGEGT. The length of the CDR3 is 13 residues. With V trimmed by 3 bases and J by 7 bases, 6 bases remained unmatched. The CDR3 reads CASSYSGGVEQYF. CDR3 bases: TGTGCCAGCAGTTATTCGGGGGGAGTGGAGCAGTACTTC.

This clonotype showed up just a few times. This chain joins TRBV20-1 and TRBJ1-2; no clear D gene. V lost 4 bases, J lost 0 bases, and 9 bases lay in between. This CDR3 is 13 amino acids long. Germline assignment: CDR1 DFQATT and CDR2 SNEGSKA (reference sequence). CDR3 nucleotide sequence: TGCAGTGCTACCAGGCCCGCTAACTATGGCTACACCTTC. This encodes CSATRPANYGYTF.

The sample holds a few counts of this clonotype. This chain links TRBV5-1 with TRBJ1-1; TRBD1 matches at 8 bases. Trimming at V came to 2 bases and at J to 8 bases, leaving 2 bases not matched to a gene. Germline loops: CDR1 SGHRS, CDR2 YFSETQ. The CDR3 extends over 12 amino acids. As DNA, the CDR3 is TGCGCCAGCAGCTTTCAGGGGGCGGAAGCTTTCTTT. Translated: CASSFQGAEAFF.

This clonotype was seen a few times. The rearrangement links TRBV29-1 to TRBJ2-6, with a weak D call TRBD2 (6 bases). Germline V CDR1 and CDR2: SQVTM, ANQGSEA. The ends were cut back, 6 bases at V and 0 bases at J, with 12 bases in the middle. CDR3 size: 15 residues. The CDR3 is CSVPGLVSGANVLTF. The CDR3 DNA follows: TGCAGCGTGCCGGGACTGGTCTCTGGGGCCAACGTCCTGACTTTC.

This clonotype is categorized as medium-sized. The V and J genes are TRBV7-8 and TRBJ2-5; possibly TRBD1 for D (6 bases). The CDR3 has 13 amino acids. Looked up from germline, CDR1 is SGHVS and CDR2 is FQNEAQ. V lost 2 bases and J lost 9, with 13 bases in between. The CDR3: CASSLPRQDSQYF. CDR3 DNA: TGTGCCAGCAGCTTACCCCGACAGGACTCCCAGTACTTC. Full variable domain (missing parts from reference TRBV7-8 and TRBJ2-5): GAGVSQSPRYKVAKRGQDVALRCDPISGHVSLFWYQQALGQGPEFLTYFQNEAQLDKSGLPSDRFFAERPEGSVSTLKIQRTQQEDSAVYLCASSLPRQDSQYFGPGTRLLVL.

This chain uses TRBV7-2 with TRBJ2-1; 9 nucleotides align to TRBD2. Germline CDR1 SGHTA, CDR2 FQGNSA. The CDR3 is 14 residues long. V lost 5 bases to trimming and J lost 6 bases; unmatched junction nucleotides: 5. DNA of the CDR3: TGTGCCAGCAGCCCGGGACTAGCTGTCAATGAGCAGTTCTTC. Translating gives CASSPGLAVNEQFF.

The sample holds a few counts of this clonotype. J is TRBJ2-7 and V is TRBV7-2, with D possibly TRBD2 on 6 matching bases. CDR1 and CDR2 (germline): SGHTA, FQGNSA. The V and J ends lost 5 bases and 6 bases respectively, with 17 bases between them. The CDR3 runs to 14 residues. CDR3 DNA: TGTGCCAGCAGCCCTAATCGGGGGTTGGGCGAGCAGTACGTC. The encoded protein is CASSPNRGLGEQYV.

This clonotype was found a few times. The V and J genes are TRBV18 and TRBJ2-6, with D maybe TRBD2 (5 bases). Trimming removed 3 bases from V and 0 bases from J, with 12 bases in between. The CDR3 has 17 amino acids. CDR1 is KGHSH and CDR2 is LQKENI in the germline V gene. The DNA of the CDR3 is TGTGCCAGCTCACCGAGGGCAGCGACCTCTGGGGCCAACGTCCTGACTTTC. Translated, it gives CASSPRAATSGANVLTF.

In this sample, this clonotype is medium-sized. The CDR3 DNA is TGTGCCAGCAGGGTGGGGACAGTGGGGAATGAGCAGTTCTTC. As protein: CASRVGTVGNEQFF. J is TRBJ2-1 and V is TRBV6-2 or TRBV6-3, with 7 bases identical to TRBD1. The germline V gene encodes CDR1 MNHEY and CDR2 SVGEGT. The V gene end was trimmed by 6 bases and the J gene end by 7 bases; junction bases not matched to a gene: 9. The CDR3 totals 14 residues.

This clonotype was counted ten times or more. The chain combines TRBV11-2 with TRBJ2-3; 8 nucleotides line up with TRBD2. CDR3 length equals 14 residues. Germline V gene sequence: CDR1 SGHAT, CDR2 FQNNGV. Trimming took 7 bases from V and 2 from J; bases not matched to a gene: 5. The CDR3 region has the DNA TGTGCCAGCAAACCCGGGGGGGCCACAGATACGCAGTATTTT. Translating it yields CASKPGGATDTQYF.

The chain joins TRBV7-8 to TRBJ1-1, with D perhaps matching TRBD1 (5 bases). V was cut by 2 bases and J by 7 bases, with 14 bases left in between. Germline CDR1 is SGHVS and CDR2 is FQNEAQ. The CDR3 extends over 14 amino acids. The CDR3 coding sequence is TGTGCCAGCAGCTTATTGGCTGGGGCGATTGAAGCTTTCTTT. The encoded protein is CASSLLAGAIEAFF.

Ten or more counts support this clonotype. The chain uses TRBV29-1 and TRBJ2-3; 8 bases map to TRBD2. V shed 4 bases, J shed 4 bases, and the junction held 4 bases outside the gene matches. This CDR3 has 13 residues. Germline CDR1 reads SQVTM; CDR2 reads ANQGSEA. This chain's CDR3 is CSVVGGASDTQYF. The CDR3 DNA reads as TGCAGCGTTGTCGGGGGGGCCTCAGATACGCAGTATTTT.

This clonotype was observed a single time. The CDR3 DNA follows: TGTGCCAGCAGTTCCGGACAGGGCGGGAATTCACCCCTCCACTTT. The encoded protein is CASSSGQGGNSPLHF. The rearrangement joins TRBV12-3 or TRBV12-4 to TRBJ1-6; 8 nucleotides line up with TRBD1. J was trimmed by 7 bases and V by 4 bases; bases with no gene match: 6. The CDR3 has 15 residues.

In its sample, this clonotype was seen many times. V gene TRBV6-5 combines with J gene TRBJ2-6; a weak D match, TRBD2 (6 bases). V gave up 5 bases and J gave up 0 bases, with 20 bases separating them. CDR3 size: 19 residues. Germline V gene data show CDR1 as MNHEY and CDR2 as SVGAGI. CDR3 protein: CASSVFSEGRTSGANVLTF. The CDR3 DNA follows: TGTGCCAGCAGTGTGTTCTCGGAGGGCAGGACCTCTGGGGCCAACGTCCTGACTTTC.